The rows below give T cell receptor beta chains drawn from one sample of a study of early T cells in non-severe SARS-CoV-2 infection. TCRdb reprocessed the 5' RACE reads with MiXCR, giving one entry per CDR3 protein. The data hold more than 60,000 distinct CDR3 sequences, with about 12% observed a single time. Sequenced material: whole blood. All receptors come from an adult who was a healthcare worker with PCR-confirmed SARS-CoV-2 infection or an uninfected control (not recorded which). Both conserved end residues are part of each CDR3. The D gene is left open where the match is weak.

TRBD2	TRBJ2-3	TRBV20-1	CSAFQLAGGDTQYF
-	TRBJ2-7	TRBV29-1	CSVDVSSYEQYF
-	TRBJ2-1	TRBV2	CASSEVGPIADKGPYNEQFF
-	TRBJ1-6	TRBV7-9	CASSLGVDSPLHF
-	TRBJ2-3	TRBV29-1	CSVEDGRGADTQYF
-	TRBJ2-1	TRBV11-2	CASSFEVHNEQFF
TRBD1	TRBJ2-1	TRBV7-2	CASSLPGQGKYEQFF
TRBD2	TRBJ2-5	TRBV7-6	CASSLTLAGGRETQYF
-	TRBJ2-7	TRBV7-8	CASSLPPGTAYEQYF
-	TRBJ2-7	TRBV29-1	CSVRGSYEQYF